These 18 T cell receptor beta chains came from one sample sequenced in a study of T-cell reconstitution after alpha-beta-depleted transplantation in children. The authors prepared the TCRbeta library with unique molecular identifiers. TCRdb analysed the PCR reads with MiXCR anew, one entry per CDR3 protein. The table lists 750,000 to 950,000 distinct CDR3 sequences, approximately 15% of them singletons, with approximately 5% in the top ten. The sample consisted of PBMCs, mostly from graft donor cells, taken 360 days after TCRalphabeta/CD19-depleted stem cell transplant. The receptors were sampled from a male patient between 5 and 17 years old who had a stem cell transplant for acute lymphoblastic leukemia, so the T cells may come from the graft donor.

This clonotype was found a few times. The chain employs TRBV7-9 and TRBJ1-6; D is uncertain. Looked up from germline, CDR1 is SEHNR and CDR2 is FQNEAQ (reference sequence). The length of the CDR3 is 17 residues. Deletions cut 5 bases from V and 8 bases from J, with 22 bases between. CDR3 sequence reads: CASSPKLGPIRDSPLHF. The DNA of the CDR3 is TGTGCCAGCAGCCCAAAACTGGGCCCGATTCGAGATTCACCCCTCCACTTT.

The chain links TRBV7-8 to TRBJ2-1; 8 bases line up with TRBD1. CDR1 is SGHVS, CDR2 FQNEAQ, per germline. This CDR3 has 19 residues. After removal of 5 bases from V and 0 bases from J, the junction contained 15 bases not matched to a gene. CDR3 sequence: CASSHLWTGPIFSYNEQFF. Written as DNA, the CDR3 is TGTGCCAGCAGCCACCTCTGGACAGGGCCCATTTTCTCCTACAATGAGCAGTTCTTC.

This clonotype showed up just once. The chain employs TRBV7-6 and TRBJ2-1, with 12 bases fitting TRBD2. Germline V lookup: CDR1 SGHVS, CDR2 FNYEAQ. Trimming took 1 base from V and 7 from J; bases not matched to a gene: 17. The CDR3 covers 20 residues. The CDR3 region is CASSLGLAGVRNRGWNEQFF. The DNA of the CDR3 is TGTGCCAGCAGCTTAGGACTAGCGGGAGTAAGAAACCGCGGGTGGAATGAGCAGTTCTTC.

This clonotype occurred a few times. The rearrangement uses TRBV6-1 and TRBJ1-2; 9 nucleotides align to TRBD1. This CDR3 contains 15 residues. V trimming: 5 bases; J trimming: 8 bases; junction bases outside the gene matches: 12. Germline V gene lookup returns CDR1 MNHNS and CDR2 SASEGT. CDR3 sequence: CASSTRDRAQEGYTF. The CDR3 nucleotides read TGTGCCAGCAGTACCCGGGACAGGGCTCAGGAAGGCTACACCTTC.

This clonotype showed up many times. The chain carries TRBV5-1 and TRBJ2-2; 11 bases align to TRBD2. This CDR3 spans 16 amino acids. Germline V CDR1 and CDR2: SGHRS, YFSETQ. The J segment lost 4 bases and the V segment lost 3 bases, leaving 5 bases of the junction unmatched. DNA for the CDR3: TGCGCCAGCAGCTATAGACTAGCGGGGCTCACCGGGGAGCTGTTTTTT. Translated, it gives CASSYRLAGLTGELFF.

This chain uses TRBV9 with TRBJ2-7, with D possibly TRBD1 on 7 matching bases. The CDR3 runs to 16 residues. Germline loops: CDR1 SGDLS, CDR2 YYNGEE. V shed 0 bases and J shed 0 bases, with 13 bases lying between them. The CDR3 loop is CASSVGRGTDSYEQYF. CDR3 bases: TGTGCCAGCAGCGTAGGACGGGGGACAGACTCCTACGAGCAGTACTTC.

This clonotype came up a few times. The chain couples TRBV7-6 to TRBJ2-1; perhaps D is TRBD1 or TRBD2 (6 bases each). The CDR3 sequence is 15 residues long. From germline, CDR1 is SGHVS and CDR2 FNYEAQ. Trimming removed 8 bases from V and 4 bases from J, with 18 bases in between. CDR3 DNA: TGTGCCAGCGGACGGGGGCGCCCTCCATACAATGAGCAGTTCTTC. This gives the protein CASGRGRPPYNEQFF.

This clonotype appeared a few times. The chain joins TRBV15 to TRBJ2-1; D is undetermined. Trimming took off 4 bases at V and 6 bases at J, with 16 bases between the two ends. The CDR3 consists of 15 residues. CDR1 and CDR2 from the germline V gene are LNHNV and YYDKDF (reference sequence). The CDR3 nucleotides are TGTGCCACCAGCAAGGACCCAGGCAGGCTCAATGAGCAGTTCTTC. It specifies CATSKDPGRLNEQFF.

This clonotype was seen a few times. V gene TRBV11-3 combines with J gene TRBJ2-7, with 9 bases lining up with TRBD1. This CDR3 has 15 amino acids. The trim removed 5 bases at V and 5 bases at J, leaving 10 bases unmatched. Germline-derived CDR1 and CDR2 are SGHNT and YENEEA. This CDR3 is CASSPSGTGIHEQYF. Written as DNA, the CDR3 is TGTGCCAGCAGCCCGTCCGGGACAGGGATCCACGAGCAGTACTTC. The whole variable domain, filled in from reference TRBV11-3 and TRBJ2-7, reads EAGVVQSPRYKIIEKKQPVAFWCNPISGHNTLYWYLQNLGQGPELLIRYENEEAVDDSQLPKDRFSAERLKGVDSTLKIQPAELGDSAVYLCASSPSGTGIHEQYFGPGTRLTVT.

This clonotype has more than one count but fewer than ten. V and J are TRBV5-1 and TRBJ1-2; maybe TRBD1 (5 bases). Trimming pared 4 bases from V and 6 bases from J, leaving 19 bases between. The germline V gene has CDR1 SGHRS and CDR2 YFSETQ. The CDR3 runs to 15 residues. The CDR3 reads CASSLIQVPNDGYTF. As DNA, the CDR3 is TGCGCCAGCAGCCTAATACAGGTTCCCAACGATGGCTACACCTTC. The full variable domain, completed using reference TRBV5-1 and TRBJ1-2, is KAGVTQTPRYLIKTRGQQVTLSCSPISGHRSVSWYQQTPGQGLQFLFEYFSETQRNKGNFPGRFSGRQFSNSRSEMNVSTLELGDSALYLCASSLIQVPNDGYTFGSGTRLTVV.

This clonotype appeared a few times. The CDR3 DNA reads TGCGCCAGCAGCCGCTTCCTCAGCGGGAGTGGCAATGAGCAGTTCTTC. As protein: CASSRFLSGSGNEQFF. The V call is TRBV5-1, the J call TRBJ2-1, with 8 bases that match TRBD2. Looked up from germline, CDR1 is SGHRS and CDR2 is YFSETQ. Trimming cost V 4 bases and J 6 bases; bases outside gene matches: 12. This CDR3 spans 16 amino acids.

The rearrangement joins TRBV18 to TRBJ2-7; the match to TRBD2 covers 10 bases. Per germline, CDR1 KGHSH and CDR2 LQKENI. The CDR3 sequence is 13 residues long. The ends lost 5 bases at V and 5 bases at J; junction bases unmatched: 3. DNA for the CDR3: TGTGCCAGCTCATGGCTAGCGGGAGACGAGCAGTACTTC. Protein sequence: CASSWLAGDEQYF.

The chain carries TRBV5-1 and TRBJ1-4; D is ambiguous. V gave up 0 bases and J gave up 5 bases, with 17 bases separating them. The CDR3 contains 17 residues. Germline lookup yields CDR1 SGHRS and CDR2 YFSETQ. Here the CDR3 DNA reads TGCGCCAGCAGCTTGGGCCCTCTCGACCTCCCAAATGAAAAACTGTTTTTT. This sequence encodes CASSLGPLDLPNEKLFF.

The table lists this clonotype with a few counts. V and J are TRBV6-5 and TRBJ2-3, with 13 positions matching TRBD2. Germline trimming cut 4 bases from V and 1 base from J; bases unmatched to any gene: 5. This CDR3 spans 17 amino acids. Germline CDR1 reads MNHEY; CDR2 reads SVGAGI. The CDR3 loop is CASSSGTSGTGTDTQYF. For the CDR3, the DNA is TGTGCCAGCAGTTCCGGGACTAGCGGGACAGGCACAGATACGCAGTATTTT.

V usage is TRBV21-1 and J usage is TRBJ1-1; whether TRBD1, the table's D call, matches the DNA was not checked. TRBV21-1 is marked as a pseudogene. The CDR3 length is 18 residues. Here the CDR3 DNA reads TGTGCCAGCAGCAAAGAGTCCGCACAGGGGGCGTTGAACACTGAAGCTTTCTTT. It is translated as CASSKESAQGALNTEAFF.

The chain carries TRBV18 and TRBJ1-1; D remains unclear. Germline values: CDR1 KGHSH, CDR2 LQKENI. V gave up 3 bases and J gave up 7 bases, with 12 bases separating them. CDR3 size: 13 residues. CDR3: CASSPVGVREAFF. The CDR3 region has the DNA TGTGCCAGCTCACCCGTGGGTGTTCGTGAAGCTTTCTTT.

The chain links TRBV6-5 to TRBJ1-2; no clear D gene. Germline CDR1 reads MNHEY; CDR2 reads SVGAGI. Trimming stripped 0 bases from V and 8 bases from J, with 13 bases between. The CDR3 runs 14 residues. Here the CDR3 DNA reads TGTGCCAGCAGTTACTCGGGAGGGTCGGAAGGCTACACCTTC. The encoded protein is CASSYSGGSEGYTF.

The J gene is TRBJ1-2, the V gene TRBV5-7, with D hard to call. TRBV5-7 is placed among ORFs of uncertain function. V shed 4 bases and J shed 8 bases, with 21 bases lying between them. CDR3 length equals 15 residues. The CDR3, as DNA: TGTGCCAGCAGCCGTCCCCCGGGCCCTAAGTTGGGCTACACCTTC. It translates to CASSRPPGPKLGYTF.